In its sample, the clone carrying this TCR beta chain was seen a few times. The germline gives CDR1 MNHNS, CDR2 SASEGT. CDR3 length: 15 amino acids. J gave up 0 bases and V 4 bases, and 5 bases lay outside the gene matches. The record originates from a study of identical twins. The authors used template switching to add a universal primer site and gave cDNA unique molecular identifiers. TCRdb recomputed calls from the 5' RACE reads with MiXCR, one row per CDR3 protein. The data hold a few hundred thousand distinct CDR3 sequences, with over 9.5% observed a single time. This sequence joins TRBV6-1 and TRBJ1-1; TRBD1 matches at 7 bases. This receptor was taken from a man aged 45-60 years in good health. Sequenced material: memory T cells sorted from blood. This CDR3 is CASSGPGQMNTEAFF. The CDR3, as DNA: TGTGCCAGCAGTGGACCGGGACAGATGAACACTGAAGCTTTCTTT.